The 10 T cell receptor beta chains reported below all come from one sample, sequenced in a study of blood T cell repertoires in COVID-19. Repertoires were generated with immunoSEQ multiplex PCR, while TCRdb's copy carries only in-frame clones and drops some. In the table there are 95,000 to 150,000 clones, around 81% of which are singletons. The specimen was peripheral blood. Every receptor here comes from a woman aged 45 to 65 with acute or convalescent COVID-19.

In DNA form, the CDR3 reads TGTGCCAGCAGCCGACAGGGTCTTGAAGCTTTCTTT. It translates to CASSRQGLEAFF. V gene TRBV6-2 or TRBV6-3 combines with J gene TRBJ1-1; 7 positions match TRBD1. The CDR3 has 12 amino acids. Looked up from germline, CDR1 is MNHEY and CDR2 is SVGEGT. The V segment lost 6 bases and the J segment 7 bases; nucleotides outside the gene matches: 5.

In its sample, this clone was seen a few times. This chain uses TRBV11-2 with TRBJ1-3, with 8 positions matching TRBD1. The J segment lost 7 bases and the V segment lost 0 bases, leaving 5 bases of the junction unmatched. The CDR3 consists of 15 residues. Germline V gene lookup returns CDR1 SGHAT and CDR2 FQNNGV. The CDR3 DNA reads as TGTGCCAGCAGCTTAGATGTTGGGACAGGCAACACCATATATTTT. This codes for CASSLDVGTGNTIYF. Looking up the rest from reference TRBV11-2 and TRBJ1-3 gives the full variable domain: EAGVAQSPRYKIIEKRQSVAFWCNPISGHATLYWYQQILGQGPKLLIQFQNNGVVDDSQLPKDRFSAERLKGVDSTLKIQPAKLEDSAVYLCASSLDVGTGNTIYFGEGSWLTVV.

CDR3 in amino acids: CASSMRLAINNEQFF. CDR3 in DNA: TGTGCCAGTAGTATGCGTCTAGCGATCAACAATGAGCAGTTCTTC. This chain links TRBV19 with TRBJ2-1; TRBD2 might be the D (6 bases). The V gene's germline CDR1 is LNHDA and CDR2 SQIVND (reference sequence). The V and J ends lost 3 bases and 5 bases respectively, with 14 bases between them. The CDR3 covers 15 residues.

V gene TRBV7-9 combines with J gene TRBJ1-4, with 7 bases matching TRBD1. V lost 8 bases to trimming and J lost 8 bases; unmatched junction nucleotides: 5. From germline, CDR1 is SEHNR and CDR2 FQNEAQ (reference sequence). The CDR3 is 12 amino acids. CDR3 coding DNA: TGTGCCAGCGACAGGGTTGGGGAAAAACTGTTTTTT. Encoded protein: CASDRVGEKLFF.

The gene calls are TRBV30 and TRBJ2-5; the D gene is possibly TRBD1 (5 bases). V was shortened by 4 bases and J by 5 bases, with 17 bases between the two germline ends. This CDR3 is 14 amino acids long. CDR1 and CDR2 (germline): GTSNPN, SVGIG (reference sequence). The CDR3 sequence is CAWNSGYPGETQYF. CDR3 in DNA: TGTGCCTGGAATTCAGGGTACCCAGGGGAGACCCAGTACTTC.

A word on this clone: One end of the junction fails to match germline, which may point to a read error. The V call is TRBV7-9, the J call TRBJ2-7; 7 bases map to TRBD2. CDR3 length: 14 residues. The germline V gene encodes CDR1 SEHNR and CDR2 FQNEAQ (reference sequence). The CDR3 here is CASTLSGNPREQYF. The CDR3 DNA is TGTGCCAGCACCTTAAGCGGGAATCCTAGGGAGCAGTACTTC.

The CDR3, as DNA: TGTGCCAGCAGGGGAGGGGGAACGGGAGGGCCCAATGTCTACGAGCAGTACTTC. It codes for CASRGGGTGGPNVYEQYF. J is TRBJ2-7 and V is TRBV21-1; the table calls TRBD2, which could not be checked here. TRBV21-1 is a pseudogene locus. The CDR3 loop spans 18 amino acids.

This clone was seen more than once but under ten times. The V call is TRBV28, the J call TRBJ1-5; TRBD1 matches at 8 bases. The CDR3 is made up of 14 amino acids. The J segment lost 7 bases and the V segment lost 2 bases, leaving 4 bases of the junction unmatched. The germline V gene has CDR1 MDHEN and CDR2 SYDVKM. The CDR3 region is CASSLAGGRQPQHF. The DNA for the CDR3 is TGTGCCAGCAGTTTAGCAGGGGGCCGGCAGCCCCAGCATTTT.

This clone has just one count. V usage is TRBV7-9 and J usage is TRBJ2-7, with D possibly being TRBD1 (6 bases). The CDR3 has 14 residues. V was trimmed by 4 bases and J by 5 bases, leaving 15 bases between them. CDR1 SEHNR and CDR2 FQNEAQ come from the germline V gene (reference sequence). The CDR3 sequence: CASSSLNRVHEQYF. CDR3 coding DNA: TGTGCCAGCAGCTCTTTAAACAGGGTCCACGAGCAGTACTTC.

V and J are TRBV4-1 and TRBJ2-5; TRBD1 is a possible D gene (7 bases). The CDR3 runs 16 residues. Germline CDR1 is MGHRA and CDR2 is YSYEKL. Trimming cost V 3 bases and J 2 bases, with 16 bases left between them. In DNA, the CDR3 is TGCGCCAGCAGCCAGCTCGAACAGGGGAGGCAAGAGACCCAGTACTTC. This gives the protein CASSQLEQGRQETQYF.